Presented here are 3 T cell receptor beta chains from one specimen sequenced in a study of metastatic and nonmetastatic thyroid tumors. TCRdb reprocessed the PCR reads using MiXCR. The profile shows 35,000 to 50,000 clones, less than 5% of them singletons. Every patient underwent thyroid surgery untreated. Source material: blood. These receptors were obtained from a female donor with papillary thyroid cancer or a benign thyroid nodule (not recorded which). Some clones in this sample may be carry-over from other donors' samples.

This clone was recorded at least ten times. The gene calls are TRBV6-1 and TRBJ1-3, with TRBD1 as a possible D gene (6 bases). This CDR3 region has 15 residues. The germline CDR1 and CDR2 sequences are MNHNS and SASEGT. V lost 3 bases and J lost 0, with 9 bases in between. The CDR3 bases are TGTGCCAGCAGTGACGAGGGGGGCTCTGGAAACACCATATATTTT. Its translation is CASSDEGGSGNTIYF.

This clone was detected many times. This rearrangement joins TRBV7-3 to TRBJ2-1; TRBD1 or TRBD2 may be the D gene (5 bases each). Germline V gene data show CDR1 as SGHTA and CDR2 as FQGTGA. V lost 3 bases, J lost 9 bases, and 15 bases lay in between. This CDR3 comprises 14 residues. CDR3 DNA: TGTGCCAGCAGCTTGGGGGATTGGGATAGTGAGCAGTTCTTC. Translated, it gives CASSLGDWDSEQFF.

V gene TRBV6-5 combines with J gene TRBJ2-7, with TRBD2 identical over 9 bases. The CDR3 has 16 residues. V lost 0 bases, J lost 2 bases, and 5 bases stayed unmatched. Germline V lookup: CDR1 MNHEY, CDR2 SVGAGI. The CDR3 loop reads CASSYSIAGEAYEQYF. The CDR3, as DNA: TGTGCCAGCAGTTACTCTATAGCGGGAGAGGCCTACGAGCAGTACTTC.